This is a list of T cell receptor beta chains from one sample in a study of lymphopenia after photon versus proton radiotherapy. Some clones are missing from TCRdb's copy, which holds only in-frame ones; the method was immunoSEQ multiplex PCR. The data hold approximately 170,000 clones, with approximately 90% observed a single time. Sample: peripheral blood, taken from a patient treated with photon-based radiotherapy. The receptors were gathered from a man aged 45-65 years with gastric cancer. The CDR3 runs from the conserved cysteine through the conserved F or W.

j_gene: TRBJ2-2
v_gene: TRBV11-3
CDR3aa: CASSLGVAGDTGELFF

j_gene: TRBJ2-2
v_gene: TRBV18
CDR3aa: CASSPSISANTGELFF

j_gene: TRBJ1-3
v_gene: TRBV7-2
CDR3aa: CASSPGQGRNTIYF

j_gene: TRBJ1-4
v_gene: TRBV19
CDR3aa: CASSNSRTGNEKLFF

j_gene: TRBJ2-3
v_gene: TRBV11-1
CDR3aa: CASSLVASGPDTQYF

j_gene: TRBJ1-6
v_gene: TRBV29-1
CDR3aa: CSVSTGGNSPLHF

j_gene: TRBJ2-2
v_gene: TRBV18
CDR3aa: CASSPQGASDTGELFF

j_gene: TRBJ2-7
v_gene: TRBV19
CDR3aa: CATHPRPGQGLATPYEQYF

j_gene: TRBJ1-2
v_gene: TRBV4-1
CDR3aa: CASSQPGTGVGYTF

j_gene: TRBJ1-4
v_gene: TRBV28
CDR3aa: CASSKGDATNEKLFF

j_gene: TRBJ2-1
v_gene: TRBV19
CDR3aa: CASRRNRDQRAQFF

j_gene: TRBJ1-5
v_gene: TRBV10-3
CDR3aa: CAISEGQGLAQPQHF

j_gene: TRBJ1-2
v_gene: TRBV19
CDR3aa: CASSIDTVINYGYTF

j_gene: TRBJ1-4
v_gene: TRBV5-5
CDR3aa: CASSSTGLNEKLFF

j_gene: TRBJ1-2
v_gene: TRBV7-9
CDR3aa: CASSQGQTRGGYTF

j_gene: TRBJ2-7
v_gene: TRBV5-6
CDR3aa: CASQDISPPYEQYF

j_gene: TRBJ2-3
v_gene: TRBV21-1
CDR3aa: CASSKSQEGGDTQYF

j_gene: TRBJ1-1
v_gene: TRBV4-2
CDR3aa: CASSQGVEAAFF

j_gene: TRBJ2-7
v_gene: TRBV15
CDR3aa: CATSTDGSYEQYF

j_gene: TRBJ2-3
v_gene: TRBV7-3
CDR3aa: CASSQAGRSDTQYF

j_gene: TRBJ2-5
v_gene: TRBV18
CDR3aa: CASSARLTRETQYF

j_gene: TRBJ2-2
v_gene: TRBV5-4
CDR3aa: CASSLTGGAGELFF

j_gene: TRBJ2-2
v_gene: TRBV12-2
CDR3aa: CASRLAKSRELFF

j_gene: TRBJ1-4
v_gene: TRBV6-4
CDR3aa: CASSDSMDRGCNEKLFF

j_gene: TRBJ1-4
v_gene: TRBV4-1
CDR3aa: CASSQEVTNTRSGRKLFF

j_gene: TRBJ2-7
v_gene: TRBV28
CDR3aa: CASSPTSGHLYEQYF

j_gene: TRBJ2-7
v_gene: TRBV7-8
CDR3aa: CASSLGGTGDEQYF

j_gene: TRBJ2-2
v_gene: TRBV30
CDR3aa: CAWSVSFPGELFF